Sequencing of this TCR beta chain was carried out in a study of blood T cell repertoires in COVID-19. Study background: In each case, the material was cDNA or gDNA derived from T cells, B-cell-depleted T cells, or PBMCs.

In the original analysis: Estimation of nucleated cell counts relied on the amplification of reference gene primers. Profiled with immunoSEQ multiplex PCR; TCRdb holds only in-frame clones, not every one. V and J calls and clone size are those listed in that table; D and trimming were worked out from the DNA. The sample holds 200,000 to 250,000 clones, more than 75% seen once. CDR3 length: 14 residues. V lost 0 bases, J lost 8 bases, and 8 bases lay in between. The germline V gene encodes CDR1 SGHNT and CDR2 YENEEA. The sequence derives from a man at least 80 years old with acute or convalescent COVID-19. Specimen: peripheral blood. The chain recombines TRBV11-3 with TRBJ1-6; no clear D gene. CDR3 in amino acids: CASSLDRGDSPLHF. The CDR3, as DNA: TGTGCCAGCAGCTTAGATCGGGGAGATTCACCCCTCCACTTT.